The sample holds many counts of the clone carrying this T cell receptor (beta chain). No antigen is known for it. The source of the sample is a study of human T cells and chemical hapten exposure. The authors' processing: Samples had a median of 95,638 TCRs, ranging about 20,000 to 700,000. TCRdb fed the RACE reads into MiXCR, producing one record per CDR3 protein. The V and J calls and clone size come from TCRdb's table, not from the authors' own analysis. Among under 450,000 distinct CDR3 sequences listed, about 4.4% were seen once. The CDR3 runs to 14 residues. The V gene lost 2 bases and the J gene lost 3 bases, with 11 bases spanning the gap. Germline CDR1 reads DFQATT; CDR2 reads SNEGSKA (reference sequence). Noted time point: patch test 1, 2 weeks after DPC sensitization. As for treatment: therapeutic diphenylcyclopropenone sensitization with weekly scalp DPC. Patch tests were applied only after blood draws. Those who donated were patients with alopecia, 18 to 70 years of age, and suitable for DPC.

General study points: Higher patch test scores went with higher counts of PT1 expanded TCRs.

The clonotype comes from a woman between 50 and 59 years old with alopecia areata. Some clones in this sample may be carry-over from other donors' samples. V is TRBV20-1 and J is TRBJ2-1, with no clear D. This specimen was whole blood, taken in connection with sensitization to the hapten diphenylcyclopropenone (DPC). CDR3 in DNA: TGCAGTGCTAGAAGGAGCTCCCACTACAATGAGCAGTTCTTC. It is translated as CSARRSSHYNEQFF.